This T cell receptor beta chain is drawn from a study of T cells in Graves' hyperthyroidism and ophthalmopathy. Study-wide points: The model predicted ophthalmopathy a median about 6.6 months before onset.

Amplified TCR beta CDR3 regions derived from RNA transcripts. HTBI primers were employed in a first-round RT-PCR of the TCR CDR3. TCRdb called the multiplex PCR reads again in MiXCR, with one record for every CDR3 protein. The data contain 300,000 to 450,000 distinct CDR3 sequences, around 18% of them singletons. Germline CDR1 reads LGHNA; CDR2 reads YNFKEQ. The CDR3 has 14 residues. Trimming shortened V by 4 bases and J by 8 bases, and 17 bases separated the two germline ends. This clonotype was observed at least ten times. Its antigen is unknown. V is TRBV4-2 and J is TRBJ1-2, with a weak D call TRBD1 (5 bases). This sequence originates from a woman aged 40 to 50 with Graves' ophthalmopathy. The source material was blood. CDR3 protein: CASSPLRGSEGYTF. The CDR3 nucleotides read TGTGCCAGCAGCCCTCTACGGGGGTCGGAGGGCTACACCTTC.